This T cell receptor beta chain is drawn from a study of radiation and T cells in renal cell carcinoma. Study-level background: Nephrectomy followed 15 Gy stereotactic body radiation by 4 weeks.

Repertoires were generated with immunoSEQ multiplex PCR, while TCRdb's copy carries only in-frame clones and drops some. The sample lists some 150,000 clones, approximately 88% seen once, with 13% in the top ten. Study-level points and caveats: From baseline, blood top tumor clonotypes peaked at 2 weeks post-radiation. Baseline intratumoral clonotype presence is unknown without pretreatment biopsies.

In this sample, this clone turned up a few times. Its matching antigen is unknown. Trimming took 5 bases from V and 6 from J; bases not matched to a gene: 22. Germline values: CDR1 SGHVS, CDR2 FQNEAQ. The CDR3 extends over 19 amino acids. This sample's time point: blood 2 weeks post-SBRT. Indicated treatment: 15 Gy SBRT to primary tumor, nephrectomy 4 weeks later. This renal cell carcinoma was of the clear cell type. The source of this sequence is a woman between 50 and 59 years old with renal cell carcinoma. The V gene is TRBV7-8, the J gene TRBJ2-3; 8 positions agree with TRBD2. The sequencing here drew on blood, taken from a patient whose treatment included radiotherapy and nephrectomy. The CDR3 sequence: CASSPLITFSGVTSDTQYF. The CDR3 DNA is TGTGCCAGCAGCCCACTTATAACCTTTAGCGGGGTAACATCGGATACGCAGTATTTT.